The 27 T cell receptor beta chains listed next were all sequenced from one sample in a study of early stage breast cancer tumors. This table comes from immunoSEQ multiplex PCR, and its TCRdb copy is limited to in-frame clones, with some not included. Of about 72,000 clones in the sample, around 85% were seen once. The source material was blood. The receptors originated from a person between 60 and 70 years old with breast cancer.

This clone was detected a few times. This chain uses TRBV5-4 with TRBJ2-7; 8 bases match TRBD2. Per the germline V gene, CDR1 is SGHNT and CDR2 is YYREEE (reference sequence). Germline trimming cut 2 bases from V and 7 bases from J; bases unmatched to any gene: 8. The CDR3 length is 14 residues. CDR3 region: CASSFGAGGREQYF. The CDR3 DNA reads TGTGCCAGCAGCTTCGGTGCGGGAGGAAGAGAGCAGTACTTC.

J is TRBJ2-1 and V is TRBV18; D is perhaps TRBD2 (6 bases). The germline V gene has CDR1 KGHSH and CDR2 LQKENI. The CDR3 totals 15 residues. V lost 4 bases and J lost 6, with 16 bases in between. This CDR3 reads CASSRGLANINEQFF. The CDR3 DNA follows: TGTGCCAGCTCACGTGGCCTAGCGAACATCAATGAGCAGTTCTTC.

The gene calls are TRBV7-2 and TRBJ2-2; 8 bases map to TRBD2. V was clipped by 0 bases and J by 5 bases; unmatched bases: 14. CDR3 size: 19 residues. Germline-derived CDR1 and CDR2 are SGHTA and FQGNSA. Here the CDR3 reads CASSLAVTGGPRSTGELFF. As DNA, the CDR3 is TGTGCCAGCAGCTTAGCGGTCACGGGAGGGCCCCGGAGTACCGGGGAGCTGTTTTTT. Drawing the rest from reference TRBV7-2 and TRBJ2-2, the complete variable domain is GAGVSQSPSNKVTEKGKDVELRCDPISGHTALYWYRQSLGQGLEFLIYFQGNSAPDKSGLPSDRFSAERTGGSVSTLTIQRTQQEDSAVYLCASSLAVTGGPRSTGELFFGEGSRLTVL.

The V gene is TRBV4-3, the J gene TRBJ1-5; a possible D gene is TRBD1 (6 bases). Trimming removed 3 bases from V and 9 bases from J, with 12 bases in between. Germline values: CDR1 LGHNA, CDR2 YSLEER. CDR3 length: 13 residues. This chain's CDR3 is CASSQDSGGPQHF. For the CDR3, the DNA is TGCGCCAGCAGCCAGGACAGTGGTGGGCCCCAGCATTTT.

V usage is TRBV28 and J usage is TRBJ1-4; 7 nucleotides align to TRBD1. From germline, CDR1 is MDHEN and CDR2 SYDVKM. J gave up 0 bases and V 5 bases, and 6 bases lay outside the gene matches. The CDR3 has 16 amino acids. CDR3 bases: TGTGCCAGCAGTACCCGACAGGGTACAACTAATGAAAAACTGTTTTTT. This encodes CASSTRQGTTNEKLFF.

The CDR3 DNA reads as TGCGCCAGCAGCCAAGTTCCTCTGGGGCGCGACGGCTACACCTTC. As protein: CASSQVPLGRDGYTF. The chain employs TRBV4-1 and TRBJ1-2; maybe TRBD1 (5 bases). Between the trimmed V and J ends, which lost 1 base and 8 bases, there was a span of 17 bases. The CDR3 runs 15 residues. Per germline, CDR1 MGHRA and CDR2 YSYEKL.

CDR3 sequence reads: CASSLGWQGPYEQYF. The CDR3 bases are TGTGCCAGCAGCTTAGGTTGGCAGGGCCCCTACGAGCAGTACTTC. The V gene is TRBV7-8, the J gene TRBJ2-7, with D maybe TRBD1 (5 bases). Germline V gives CDR1 SGHVS, CDR2 FQNEAQ. Trimming left V 1 base short and J 2 bases short, with 12 bases between. This CDR3 has 15 amino acids.

The chain carries TRBV9 and TRBJ2-5; no firm D call. The V end lost 2 bases, the J end lost 10 bases, and 21 bases lay between the germline ends. The CDR3 contains 15 residues. Germline V gene data show CDR1 as SGDLS and CDR2 as YYNGEE. The CDR3 sequence: CASSVLPGRASDQYF. For the CDR3, the DNA is TGTGCCAGCAGCGTTCTGCCCGGGCGCGCTTCGGACCAGTACTTC.

This chain uses TRBV5-1 with TRBJ1-1; 9 nucleotides agree with TRBD1. CDR1 and CDR2 from the germline V gene are SGHRS and YFSETQ. The CDR3 contains 13 residues. The V and J ends lost 4 bases and 3 bases, in that order; junction bases with no gene match: 1. The CDR3 loop is CASSGDRDTEAFF. DNA for the CDR3: TGCGCCAGCAGCGGGGACAGGGACACTGAAGCTTTCTTT.

The chain couples TRBV7-3 to TRBJ1-2; a possible D gene is TRBD1 (5 bases). The CDR3 extends over 15 amino acids. Trimming removed 3 bases from V and 4 bases from J, with 15 bases in between. Per the germline V gene, CDR1 is SGHTA and CDR2 is FQGTGA. The CDR3 nucleotides read TGTGCCAGCAGCTTTTTTCAACAGGACCTCTATGGCTACACCTTC. Residues: CASSFFQQDLYGYTF.

V usage is TRBV10-3 and J usage is TRBJ1-1; TRBD1 is a possible D gene (6 bases). The V end was cut by 2 bases, the J end by 11 bases, with 12 bases between. The CDR3 covers 12 residues. Germline-derived CDR1 and CDR2 are ENHRY and SYGVKD. CDR3 in DNA: TGTGCCATCAGTGAGATACAGGGTACGGCTTTCTTT. Translating it yields CAISEIQGTAFF.

The J gene is TRBJ2-6, the V gene TRBV19; possible D gene TRBD1, 6 bases. Germline lookup yields CDR1 LNHDA and CDR2 SQIVND (reference sequence). The V gene lost 4 bases and the J gene lost 4 bases, with 14 bases spanning the gap. There are 16 residues in the CDR3. In DNA, the CDR3 is TGTGCCAGTAGTACACAGGGATTCTCCGGGGCCAACGTCCTGACTTTC. Its translation: CASSTQGFSGANVLTF.

The rearrangement links TRBV30 to TRBJ2-1; no clear D. CDR1 and CDR2 (germline): GTSNPN, SVGIG (reference sequence). V was trimmed by 2 bases and J by 3 bases, leaving 11 bases between them. The CDR3 is 14 amino acids. DNA of the CDR3: TGTGCCTGGAGTCCGCGGCGCAGCTACAATGAGCAGTTCTTC. Protein sequence: CAWSPRRSYNEQFF.

The chain recombines TRBV7-6 with TRBJ2-5; D possibly corresponds to TRBD2 (6 bases). Germline V gene data show CDR1 as SGHVS and CDR2 as FNYEAQ. V lost 0 bases and J 4 bases, leaving 12 bases between the germline ends. The CDR3 runs 15 residues. The CDR3 loop is CASSLAPGGSETQYF. The CDR3 nucleotides read TGTGCCAGCAGCTTAGCCCCTGGGGGGTCAGAGACCCAGTACTTC. The whole variable domain, filled in from reference TRBV7-6 and TRBJ2-5, reads GAGVSQSPRYKVTKRGQDVALRCDPISGHVSLYWYRQALGQGPEFLTYFNYEAQQDKSGLPNDRFSAERPEGSISTLTIQRTEQRDSAMYRCASSLAPGGSETQYFGPGTRLLVL.

The chain uses TRBV19 and TRBJ2-7; 8 bases are shared with TRBD2. This CDR3 is built from 13 residues. With 5 bases clipped from V and 5 bases from J, the junction kept 5 bases outside the gene matches. Germline lookup yields CDR1 LNHDA and CDR2 SQIVND (reference sequence). Here the CDR3 reads CASSAGGGNEQYF. CDR3 in DNA: TGTGCCAGTAGTGCGGGCGGGGGGAACGAGCAGTACTTC.

The V call is TRBV2, the J call TRBJ1-2; TRBD1 agrees at 7 bases. The CDR3 is 13 residues long. V lost 7 bases and J lost 9; bases outside the gene matches: 11. Germline lookup yields CDR1 SNHLY and CDR2 FYNNEI. CDR3 loop: CASNVNGQERYTF. DNA of the CDR3: TGTGCCAGCAACGTGAACGGACAGGAGCGCTACACCTTC.

The chain combines TRBV27 with TRBJ2-1; maybe TRBD1 (6 bases). Germline loops: CDR1 MNHEY, CDR2 SMNVEV (reference sequence). The CDR3 extends over 12 amino acids. The V end was cut by 5 bases, the J end by 10 bases, with 12 bases between. The CDR3 bases are TGTGCCAGCAGTCGGCTACAGGGAGAGCAGTTCTTC. Residues: CASSRLQGEQFF.

The V call is TRBV2, the J call TRBJ2-6; D is perhaps TRBD1 (6 bases). Trimming stripped 1 base from V and 4 bases from J, with 11 bases between. The CDR3 is 16 residues long. Germline V gives CDR1 SNHLY, CDR2 FYNNEI. CDR3 residues: CASSEVHRVGANVLTF. CDR3 in DNA: TGTGCCAGCAGTGAAGTTCACAGGGTCGGGGCCAACGTCCTGACTTTC.

This rearrangement joins TRBV18 to TRBJ1-5; D is uncertain. Germline V lookup: CDR1 KGHSH, CDR2 LQKENI. The V end lost 1 base, the J end lost 0 bases, and 7 bases lay between the germline ends. The CDR3 totals 15 residues. CDR3: CASSPRGDSNQPQHF. The CDR3 region has the DNA TGTGCCAGCTCACCACGTGGCGATAGCAATCAGCCCCAGCATTTT.

This chain joins TRBV29-1 and TRBJ2-3; D possibly corresponds to TRBD1 (5 bases). Trimming removed 4 bases at V and 8 bases at J, with 16 bases between. The CDR3 runs to 13 residues. Germline lookup yields CDR1 SQVTM and CDR2 ANQGSEA. CDR3 bases: TGCAGCGTTGGGCCGGGCCCCCAGGGTACGCAGTATTTT. It yields the protein CSVGPGPQGTQYF.

The chain is built from TRBV7-3 and TRBJ2-7, with D possibly matching TRBD2 (5 bases). The CDR3 sequence is 17 residues long. V shed 4 bases and J shed 2 bases, with 21 bases lying between them. Germline V lookup: CDR1 SGHTA, CDR2 FQGTGA. The CDR3 DNA reads as TGTGCCAGCAGCTCCACAAGGTCCCTTTCGGGAACCTACGAGCAGTACTTC. It specifies CASSSTRSLSGTYEQYF.

The chain joins TRBV30 to TRBJ1-4; D is undetermined. The length of the CDR3 is 11 residues. CDR1 and CDR2 (germline): GTSNPN, SVGIG (reference sequence). The V end lost 2 bases, the J end lost 8 bases, and 6 bases lay between the germline ends. This chain's CDR3 is CAWSYSEKLFF. In nucleotides, the CDR3 is TGTGCCTGGAGTTACAGCGAAAAACTGTTTTTT.

The chain carries TRBV30 and TRBJ1-6; D is perhaps TRBD1 (5 bases). This CDR3 spans 14 amino acids. CDR1 is GTSNPN, CDR2 SVGIG, per germline (reference sequence). V was trimmed by 0 bases and J by 8 bases, leaving 11 bases between them. DNA of the CDR3: TGTGCCTGGAGTGTGGGAGGGGCCGATTCACCCCTCCACTTT. This sequence encodes CAWSVGGADSPLHF.

This chain uses TRBV18 with TRBJ1-5, with 7 bases matching TRBD1. CDR1 is KGHSH and CDR2 is LQKENI in the germline V gene. The CDR3 spans 15 residues. The ends lost 2 bases at V and 3 bases at J; junction bases unmatched: 4. The CDR3 DNA reads as TGTGCCAGCTCACCAGGGGGACAGCCCAATCAGCCCCAGCATTTT. Translated: CASSPGGQPNQPQHF.

The rearrangement uses TRBV7-2 and TRBJ1-1; 7 nucleotides align to TRBD1. Trimming cost V 5 bases and J 0 bases; bases outside gene matches: 9. CDR1 SGHTA and CDR2 FQGNSA come from the germline V gene. This CDR3 has 16 residues. This chain's CDR3 is CASSTGVGRMNTEAFF. In nucleotides, the CDR3 is TGTGCCAGCAGCACAGGGGTTGGGCGAATGAACACTGAAGCTTTCTTT.

The chain combines TRBV6-4 with TRBJ2-1; D call uncertain. This CDR3 is built from 13 residues. The V gene lost 0 bases and the J gene lost 8 bases, with 8 bases spanning the gap. Germline V gene data show CDR1 as MRHNA and CDR2 as SNTAGT. CDR3 loop: CASSDSSKDEQFF. CDR3 coding DNA: TGTGCCAGCAGTGACTCGTCCAAAGATGAGCAGTTCTTC.

V gene TRBV19 combines with J gene TRBJ1-2; D gene uncertain. Germline V gene sequence: CDR1 LNHDA, CDR2 SQIVND (reference sequence). The CDR3 covers 15 residues. Trimming shortened V by 3 bases and J by 0 bases, and 11 bases separated the two germline ends. CDR3 amino acids: CASSMRGDANYGYTF. CDR3 nucleotide sequence: TGTGCCAGTAGTATGCGGGGAGATGCTAACTATGGCTACACCTTC.